This paragraph covers one T cell receptor (beta chain) sequence. Its antigen is as yet unknown. The data were produced by immunoSEQ multiplex PCR, yet TCRdb's version contains in-frame clones alone and is incomplete. The table lists approximately 65,000 clones, roughly 87% of them singletons. V trimming: 0 bases; J trimming: 2 bases; junction bases outside the gene matches: 1. CDR1 is GTSNPN and CDR2 is SVGIG in the germline V gene (reference sequence). CDR3 length: 15 amino acids. These data belong to a study of lymphopenia after photon versus proton radiotherapy. The study, taken as a whole, reports: Post-nadir diversity loss with photons came from oligoclonal expansion, particularly CD8+ Temra cells. A bigger post-nadir fall in TCR diversity correlated inversely with survival time in deceased patients. Relative stability marked proton patients; photon patients lost diversity and naive cells.

V gene TRBV30 combines with J gene TRBJ2-6, with 7 bases aligning to TRBD2. The sequencing here drew on peripheral blood, taken from a patient treated with proton-based radiotherapy. This clonotype was obtained from an elderly man with esophageal cancer. DNA for the CDR3: TGTGCCTGGAGTGTACGGGGGGCTGGGGCCAACGTCCTGACTTTC. Translation gives CAWSVRGAGANVLTF.